These T cell receptor beta chains were read from a single sample in a study of blood T cell repertoires in COVID-19. The table came from immunoSEQ multiplex PCR; TCRdb's copy has only in-frame clones and leaves some out. The sample has 300,000 to 400,000 clones; about 88% are singletons. The sample taken for sequencing was PBMCs or T cells enriched from blood (not recorded which). Receptor source: a man in his 60s who had recovered from COVID-19. Each CDR3 is given with its conserved first and last residue. A D gene is named only where the DNA matches it firmly. Not all rows give a size; the values are once, few, many and, for expanded clones, a class.

clone_size,j_call,v_call,d_call,cdr3_nt,cdr3_aa
.,TRBJ2-1,TRBV7-9,TRBD2,TGTGCCAGCAGCGACGACTGGCTAGCGGGGCCACACAATGAGCAGTTCTTC,CASSDDWLAGPHNEQFF
.,TRBJ1-5,TRBV19,.,TGTGCCAGTAATAACTTCAATCAGCCCCAGCATTTT,CASNNFNQPQHF
.,TRBJ1-2,TRBV4-3,.,TGCGCCAGCAGCCAAGAAGAGGGCAGAAACTATGGCTACACCTTC,CASSQEEGRNYGYTF
.,TRBJ2-2,TRBV5-1,TRBD2,TGCGCCAGCAGCCTTAGCGGGCGAAGCACCGGGGAGCTGTTTTTT,CASSLSGRSTGELFF
few,TRBJ2-3,TRBV7-6,TRBD2,TGTGCCAGCAGCCAGACTAGCGGGAGCCCAGATACGCAGTATTTT,CASSQTSGSPDTQYF
.,TRBJ1-2,TRBV5-1,TRBD1,TGCGCCAGCAGCCCCGGGACAGGAAATTATGGCTACACCTTC,CASSPGTGNYGYTF
few,TRBJ1-1,TRBV5-4,.,TGTGCCAGCAGCTTGGGCGGAACGAACACTGAAGCTTTCTTT,CASSLGGTNTEAFF
.,TRBJ2-2,TRBV11-1,.,TGTGCCAGCAGTCAAACCGGGAGCCCGCGGGAGCTGTTTTTT,CASSQTGSPRELFF
once,TRBJ1-4,TRBV15,.,TGTGCCACCAGCAGAGAGACCGAGGATTCGGAAAAACTGTTTTTT,CATSRETEDSEKLFF
.,TRBJ1-1,TRBV25-1,TRBD1,TGTGCCAGCAGTAAAAGGACAGGGGCAGAGGGCACTGAAGCTTTCTTT,CASSKRTGAEGTEAFF
.,TRBJ2-3,TRBV27,TRBD2,TGTGCCAGCAGTCAAGGGACTAGCGGCACAGATACGCAGTATTTT,CASSQGTSGTDTQYF
.,TRBJ2-7,TRBV6-5,TRBD1,TGTGCCAGCAGTTACCATGATAGGGACAGCTCCTACGAGCAGTACTTC,CASSYHDRDSSYEQYF
.,TRBJ1-1,TRBV18,TRBD1,TGTGCCACCCAGGACAGGGGGGATACTGAAGCTTTCTTT,CATQDRGDTEAFF
.,TRBJ1-6,TRBV28,.,TGTGCCAGCAGTTTGGGTTCTAGGGCCCGGAGGTATAATTCACCCCTCCACTTT,CASSLGSRARRYNSPLHF
.,TRBJ2-5,TRBV20-1,.,TGCAGTGCTAGTCGGACAGCCCAAGAGACCCAGTACTTC,CSASRTAQETQYF
.,TRBJ2-3,TRBV20-1,.,TGCAGTGCTAGTAGGCAGGCCGCAGATACGCAGTATTTT,CSASRQAADTQYF
.,TRBJ1-2,TRBV5-1,TRBD1,TGCGCCAGCAGCGAACAGGGGAACTATGGCTACACCTTC,CASSEQGNYGYTF
.,TRBJ2-3,TRBV6-5,.,TGTGCCAGCAGTTATCGAGGACATAGCACAGATACGCAGTATTTT,CASSYRGHSTDTQYF
.,TRBJ2-3,TRBV4-3,TRBD2,TGCGCCAGCAGCCAAGGACTAGCGGGGGTCACAGATACGCAGTATTTT,CASSQGLAGVTDTQYF
.,TRBJ2-1,TRBV11-3,.,TGTGCCAGCCTCCAGGGGGGTTCCTACAATGAGCAGTTCTTC,CASLQGGSYNEQFF
.,TRBJ1-1,TRBV2,.,TGTGCCAGCAGTGACACGGGAAACACTGAAGCTTTCTTT,CASSDTGNTEAFF
.,TRBJ2-7,TRBV20-1,.,TGCAGTGCTAGTTCCTCCGCGGGGGCGAGATACTACGAGCAGTACTTC,CSASSSAGARYYEQYF
.,TRBJ1-1,TRBV2,.,TGTGCCATCTCCGGAACAGGTCGGGTGGACACTGAAGCTTTCTTT,CAISGTGRVDTEAFF
.,TRBJ2-1,TRBV5-4,TRBD2,TGTGCCAGCAGCTTGGAAGTGGACCCGGGACTAGGAAAAATCTTC,CASSLEVDPGLGKIF
.,TRBJ2-7,TRBV6-2/TRBV6-3,.,TGTGCCAGCAGCACACTGACTGACTCCTACGAGCAGTACTTC,CASSTLTDSYEQYF
.,TRBJ2-5,TRBV21-1,.,TGTGCCAGCAGCCCCCGCCCAGGGGGGTCGGGTTTGGAGACCCAGTACTTC,CASSPRPGGSGLETQYF
.,TRBJ1-4,TRBV4-1,.,TGCGCCAGCAGCCCATGGTCCGCGGCAAGTAATGAAAAACTGTTTTTT,CASSPWSAASNEKLFF
few,TRBJ2-1,TRBV30,.,TGTGCCTGGGGGCGGAACAATGAGCAGTTCTTC,CAWGRNNEQFF
once,TRBJ1-6,TRBV19,TRBD1,TGTGCCAGTAGTGACAGGGGCGCCGATAATTCACCCCTCCACTTT,CASSDRGADNSPLHF
.,TRBJ2-5,TRBV10-2,TRBD2,TGCGCCAGCTCTCTAGCGGGAGAATCGTACCAAGAGACCCAGTACTTC,CASSLAGESYQETQYF
.,TRBJ2-5,TRBV7-2,.,TGTGCCAGCAGTTCTAGTAGCTTGGAGACCCAGTACTTC,CASSSSSLETQYF
.,TRBJ1-1,TRBV5-1,TRBD1,TGCGCCAGCAGCAACCCGGGACAGGGGATGAACACTGAAGCTTTCTTT,CASSNPGQGMNTEAFF
.,TRBJ2-3,TRBV5-4,.,TGTGCCAGCAGCCGGGTACCGGGGGATACGCAGTATTTT,CASSRVPGDTQYF
.,TRBJ2-7,TRBV9,TRBD2,TGTGCCAGCAGCGACCTAGCGGGACACGGTGAGCAGTACTTC,CASSDLAGHGEQYF
.,TRBJ1-1,TRBV5-1,.,TGCGCCAGCAGCTTTACAGGTGGCACTGAAGCTTTCTTT,CASSFTGGTEAFF
.,TRBJ2-1,TRBV7-9,TRBD2,TGTGCCAGCAGCTCCCCAGCGGGGGGGAACCCTAATGAGCAGTTCTTC,CASSSPAGGNPNEQFF
once,TRBJ1-1,TRBV7-6,.,TGTGCCAGCAGCCTATTTCAGGGTACGAGCACTGAAGCTTTCTTT,CASSLFQGTSTEAFF
.,TRBJ2-1,TRBV18,TRBD1,TGTGCCAGCTCACCACCTAAAGGACAGGGGGCCTATGAGCAGTTCTTC,CASSPPKGQGAYEQFF
.,TRBJ2-7,TRBV4-3,TRBD2,TGCGCCAGCAGCCAAGATGCACCGGGGGGGACCTACGAGCAGTACTTC,CASSQDAPGGTYEQYF
.,TRBJ2-2,TRBV6-5,.,TGTGCCAGCAGTTCTAGCACCGGGGAGCTGTTTTTT,CASSSSTGELFF
.,TRBJ1-6,TRBV19,.,TGTGCCAGTAGTACAGCGGGTGGGATCCATTCACCCCTCCACTTT,CASSTAGGIHSPLHF
.,TRBJ2-7,TRBV2,.,TGTGCCAGCGCCAACTCTGAAGCCTACGAGCAGTACTTC,CASANSEAYEQYF
.,TRBJ1-2,TRBV5-4,.,TGTGCCAGCAGCTTGGTAACCTCCGGGAGGAATAACTATGGCTACACCTTC,CASSLVTSGRNNYGYTF
.,TRBJ2-3,TRBV2,TRBD2,TGTGCCACCGTGACTAGCGGGGGATACACAGATACGCAGTATTTT,CATVTSGGYTDTQYF
once,TRBJ2-5,TRBV7-9,TRBD1,TGTGCCAGCTCACGGGACAGGGTTGGTGAGACCCAGTACTTC,CASSRDRVGETQYF
many,TRBJ2-7,TRBV5-1,TRBD2,TGCGCCAGCAGCATGGACACGGGAGGGGTCTACGAGCAGTACTTC,CASSMDTGGVYEQYF
.,TRBJ2-2,TRBV3-1/TRBV3-2,.,TGTGCCAGCAGCCAGGGGGGCACCGGGGAGCTGTTTTTT,CASSQGGTGELFF
.,TRBJ2-3,TRBV7-9,.,TGTGCCAGCAGCTCCCCCCGCACATTTCGTAGCACAGATACGCAGTATTTT,CASSSPRTFRSTDTQYF
.,TRBJ2-7,TRBV7-6,.,TGTGCCAGCAGCTCGAACAGGGCATACGAGCAGTACTTC,CASSSNRAYEQYF
.,TRBJ1-4,TRBV7-6,TRBD1,TGTGCCAGCAGCTTAGACAGGGGTGGAGTTGAAAAACTGTTTTTT,CASSLDRGGVEKLFF
.,TRBJ2-6,TRBV7-3,TRBD1,TGTGCCAGCAGCATCACCCCTAGGACAGGGAATGCTGGGGCCAACGTCCTGACTTTC,CASSITPRTGNAGANVLTF
few,TRBJ1-1,TRBV7-9,.,TGTGCCAGCAGCTTAAGGACTTACAGGGTTCAGATGAACACTGAAGCTTTCTTT,CASSLRTYRVQMNTEAFF
.,TRBJ2-7,TRBV4-1,TRBD2,TGCGCCAGCAGCCAAGATATAGCGGGAGGCCCTACATACGAGCAGTACTTC,CASSQDIAGGPTYEQYF